The 10 T cell receptor beta chains below were found in one sample sequenced in a study of blood T cell repertoires in COVID-19. Clones were sequenced by immunoSEQ multiplex PCR, and TCRdb holds only the in-frame ones, with some missing. Of 150,000 to 200,000 clones listed, roughly 85% are singletons. Sample: peripheral blood. These receptors were obtained from a man aged 45-65 years with active or convalescent COVID-19.

The chain joins TRBV3-1 (or the pseudogene TRBV3-2) to TRBJ1-6; no clear D. Per the germline V gene, CDR1 is LGHDT and CDR2 is YNNKEL (reference sequence). The V gene lost 0 bases and the J gene lost 10 bases, with 7 bases spanning the gap. This CDR3 spans 13 amino acids. In DNA form, the CDR3 reads TGTGCCAGCAGCCAAGATCGCGGATCACCCCTCCACTTT. Its translation is CASSQDRGSPLHF.

This clone was detected only a few times. The chain has TRBV7-9 and TRBJ2-1, with 11 bases matching TRBD2. From germline, CDR1 is SEHNR and CDR2 FQNEAQ (reference sequence). This CDR3 spans 14 amino acids. V was pared by 5 bases and J by 4 bases, with 1 base of the junction left unmatched. The CDR3 is CASSGTSGYNEQFF. For the CDR3, the DNA is TGTGCCAGCAGCGGGACTAGCGGTTACAATGAGCAGTTCTTC.

The J gene is TRBJ2-1, the V gene TRBV5-1, with D perhaps matching TRBD1 (6 bases). Germline V lookup: CDR1 SGHRS, CDR2 YFSETQ. Trimming took 5 bases from V and 5 from J, leaving 11 bases between them. CDR3 length: 13 residues. CDR3 amino acids: CASRGGVDNEQFF. CDR3 sequence (DNA): TGCGCCAGCAGAGGGGGTGTTGACAATGAGCAGTTCTTC.

V and J are TRBV3-1 (or the pseudogene TRBV3-2) and TRBJ2-1; D may be TRBD2 (7 bases). This CDR3 has 15 residues. Trimming left V 1 base short and J 6 bases short, with 13 bases between. CDR1 is LGHDT, CDR2 YNNKEL, per germline (reference sequence). The CDR3 coding sequence is TGTGCCAGCAGCCAAGTAGGGGGGGGGCCCAATGAGCAGTTCTTC. It codes for CASSQVGGGPNEQFF.

This clone was detected once. This sequence joins TRBV6-2 or TRBV6-3 and TRBJ1-5, with a weak D call TRBD1 (5 bases). This CDR3 has 18 residues. V dropped 0 bases and J dropped 2 bases, with 17 bases sitting between them. CDR1 and CDR2 from the germline V gene are MNHEY and SVGEGT. The CDR3 DNA sequence: TGTGCCAGCAGTTACTCGATGGTCGCAGGGTCGGGCAATCAGCCCCAGCATTTT. Residues: CASSYSMVAGSGNQPQHF.

This clone has a handful of counts. This chain joins TRBV30 and TRBJ1-4; unclear D gene. V gave up 1 base and J gave up 0 bases, with 9 bases separating them. The CDR3 sequence is 15 residues long. Looked up from germline, CDR1 is GTSNPN and CDR2 is SVGIG (reference sequence). The CDR3 nucleotides read TGTGCCTGGAGTGGCCACTCTGCAACTAATGAAAAACTGTTTTTT. Its protein is CAWSGHSATNEKLFF.

This chain joins TRBV18 and TRBJ1-1; 7 positions match TRBD1. V was clipped by 6 bases and J by 0 bases; unmatched bases: 10. The CDR3 is 16 amino acids. Germline loops: CDR1 KGHSH, CDR2 LQKENI. The CDR3 protein is CASSPDRVNMNTEAFF. The CDR3 nucleotides are TGTGCCAGCTCCCCAGACAGGGTAAACATGAACACTGAAGCTTTCTTT.

The chain has TRBV2 and TRBJ2-1; 9 nucleotides line up with TRBD2. V was pared by 4 bases and J by 7 bases, with 5 bases of the junction left unmatched. Germline V gene data show CDR1 as SNHLY and CDR2 as FYNNEI. The CDR3 loop spans 14 amino acids. As DNA, the CDR3 is TGTGCCAGCAGTGGCCTAGCGGGGAGGAATGAGCAGTTCTTC. Protein: CASSGLAGRNEQFF.

A remark on this clone: The CDR3 does not close with the conserved phenylalanine or tryptophan, likely indicating a read error. The limits of the CDR3 on the DNA are not certain, so only TCRdb's listed CDR3 is given. This sequence joins TRBV7-9 and TRBJ1-2; the D call in the table, TRBD1, was not verified against the DNA. CDR1 is SEHNR and CDR2 is FQNEAQ in the germline V gene (reference sequence). The CDR3 has 13 residues if both end residues are counted. The CDR3 sequence: CASSPGQGPSIVV.

The V call is TRBV5-1, the J call TRBJ1-5; 7 bases are shared with TRBD1. J was trimmed by 2 bases and V by 4 bases; bases with no gene match: 3. This CDR3 region has 14 residues. CDR1 is SGHRS, CDR2 YFSETQ, per germline. The CDR3 loop reads CASSPGTGNQPQHF. In nucleotides, the CDR3 is TGCGCCAGCAGCCCCGGGACAGGCAATCAGCCCCAGCATTTT.